The T cell receptor (beta chain) under discussion was sequenced for a study of blood T cell repertoires in COVID-19 (dated by TCRdb to 2020 to 2022). About the investigation overall: Samples from collaborators originated in the United States, Italy and Spain and spanned both the acute and convalescent phases of COVID-19. The prospective study material was composed of cDNA or gDNA derived from T cells, B-cell-depleted T cells, or PBMCs. A de-identified subject ID, COVID-19 status, age in years and sex were almost always included in the sample metadata. The samples were drawn from two sources: the first 160 participants of the ongoing ImmuneRACE study, and 1,200 or so subjects contributed by 6 global collaborators. Subjects who had been exposed to COVID-19, were actively infected with it, or had recovered from it provided the deeply sampled blood TCRbeta repertoires that made up the dataset. Where available, HLA class I and class II types were taken from metadata supplied by the sample provider and were not determined by assay-based typing. The repertoires were made available in a free public database intended to serve as a resource for research on the immune response to SARS-CoV-2.

This clone was found many times. What this receptor recognizes is not known. Base qualities are not provided; no much larger clone lies one nucleotide away. Here is what the overall study found, with its caveats: The amount of clinical and demographic metadata varied by source and participant and was provided uncurated.

In the prospective study, participants were about 18 to 95 years old, resided in about two dozen geographic areas of the United States, and were enrolled through a virtual design. In the prospective study, cohorts were assigned on the basis of participant-reported clinical history obtained from a screening survey and a study questionnaire. In the prospective study, whole blood, serum and a nasopharyngeal or oropharyngeal swab were collected from each participant by mobile phlebotomists. Participants in the prospective study had the option to provide additional blood draws and questionnaires over a roughly 2-month period. Prospective study blood samples were shipped either frozen or at room temperature before DNA extraction. The CDR1 and CDR2 encoded by the germline V gene are MNHEY and SVGEGT. The V end loses 5 bases and the J end loses 3 bases, and a stretch of 10 bases separates them. The CDR3 contains 13 residues, cysteine and phenylalanine counted. CDR3 DNA only is kept here, 39 bases in frame from base 1.

TCRbeta CDR3 regions were amplified from genomic DNA by means of the immunoSEQ Assay, a bias-controlled multiplex PCR. Processing in the source paper ran as follows. The number of nucleated cells in each sample was estimated from the amplification of reference gene primers within the assay. To quantify the absolute abundance of each unique TCRbeta CDR3 rearrangement, sequence reads were collapsed and filtered. For each sample, productive Simpson clonality was calculated as the square root of Simpson's diversity index over productive rearrangements. As stored in TCRdb, this immuneACCESS dataset retains in-frame rearrangements with V and J assigned. A fraction of the clones does not appear; measured against another copy, unresolved V genes explain less than half of the discrepancy, and the remainder lacks a known reason. The V and J calls and clone size come from that table; D and trimming were worked out from the DNA. The sample contains about 400,000 clones, around 90% of them found a single time. The biggest ten clones account for 2% to 2.5% of the sample.

This sequence uses TRBV6-2 or TRBV6-3 and TRBJ1-1, with the D gene not clear enough to name. This receptor was taken from a woman in her forties with acute COVID-19. Sequenced input: PBMCs or T cells enriched from blood (not recorded which). At the DNA level, the sequence is TGTGCCAGCAGTAACGGGGTGGACACTGAAGCTTTCTTT. This yields the protein CASSNGVDTEAFF.